The 7 T cell receptor beta chains in this list originate from one sample, sequenced in a study of CD8+CD57+ T cells in acquired aplastic anemia. Genomic DNA was employed as the template in profiling TCR beta VDJ and CDR3. From the reads, TCRdb called clonotypes with MiXCR, one entry per CDR3 protein. The data hold about 180,000 distinct CDR3 sequences, with around 45% observed a single time. The sequencing input was sorted CD4+, CD8+, or CD8+CD57+ T cells (not recorded which) from PBMCs. The receptors originated from a human donor in good health.

This clonotype was detected many times. The chain employs TRBV5-1 and TRBJ2-3; perhaps TRBD2 as D (6 bases). Germline V lookup: CDR1 SGHRS, CDR2 YFSETQ. The V and J ends lost 4 bases and 0 bases respectively, with 9 bases between them. This CDR3 has 14 amino acids. CDR3 DNA: TGCGCCAGCAGCCGGGACTCAAGCACAGATACGCAGTATTTT. Its protein is CASSRDSSTDTQYF.

CDR3 protein: CASSEYGGQGIYGYTF. CDR3 nucleotide sequence: TGTGCCAGCAGTGAATATGGTGGACAGGGTATTTATGGCTACACCTTC. V is TRBV25-1 and J is TRBJ1-2, with 8 bases matching TRBD1. The length of the CDR3 is 16 residues. With V trimmed by 0 bases and J by 5 bases, 8 bases remained unmatched. Germline CDR1 MGHDK, CDR2 SYGVNS.

In this sample, this clonotype turned up many times. The rearrangement joins TRBV7-2 to TRBJ1-1, with no clear D. CDR1 is SGHTA, CDR2 FQGNSA, per germline. This CDR3 has 13 amino acids. V lost 3 bases, J lost 2 bases, and 7 bases lay in between. The CDR3 bases are TGTGCCAGCAGCTTGTGGGGAAACACTGAAGCTTTCTTT. Its translation is CASSLWGNTEAFF.

The table lists this clonotype with many counts. The V gene is TRBV12-3 or TRBV12-4, the J gene TRBJ1-5; 7 bases agree with TRBD1. The length of the CDR3 is 15 residues. After removal of 3 bases from V and 4 bases from J, the junction contained 6 bases not matched to a gene. CDR3 sequence reads: CASSLDGTANQPQHF. The CDR3 DNA reads TGTGCCAGCAGTTTGGACGGGACAGCTAATCAGCCCCAGCATTTT.

This sequence joins TRBV20-1 and TRBJ2-3; weak D call: TRBD2 (5 bases). CDR3 length equals 12 residues. CDR1 DFQATT and CDR2 SNEGSKA come from the germline V gene (reference sequence). V gave up 4 bases and J gave up 4 bases, with 9 bases separating them. The CDR3 DNA sequence: TGCAGTGCTATGGACTCACCAGATACGCAGTATTTT. This sequence encodes CSAMDSPDTQYF.

This clonotype was recorded at least ten times. The V gene is TRBV15, the J gene TRBJ2-3; TRBD1 might be the D (6 bases). Trimming took 3 bases from V and 3 from J, leaving 16 bases between them. The V gene's germline CDR1 is LNHNV and CDR2 YYDKDF (reference sequence). The CDR3 has 16 residues. The CDR3 sequence is CATSSKLQGSTDTQYF. CDR3 nucleotide sequence: TGTGCCACCAGCAGTAAATTACAGGGATCGACAGATACGCAGTATTTT.

This clonotype was observed many times. The gene calls are TRBV4-1 and TRBJ1-2; the D is unclear. Looked up from germline, CDR1 is MGHRA and CDR2 is YSYEKL. CDR3 length equals 13 residues. V lost 5 bases and J lost 8, with 15 bases in between. The CDR3 nucleotides read TGCGCCAGCAGCAGCCCGACGGCGGGAGGCTACACCTTC. Protein sequence: CASSSPTAGGYTF.